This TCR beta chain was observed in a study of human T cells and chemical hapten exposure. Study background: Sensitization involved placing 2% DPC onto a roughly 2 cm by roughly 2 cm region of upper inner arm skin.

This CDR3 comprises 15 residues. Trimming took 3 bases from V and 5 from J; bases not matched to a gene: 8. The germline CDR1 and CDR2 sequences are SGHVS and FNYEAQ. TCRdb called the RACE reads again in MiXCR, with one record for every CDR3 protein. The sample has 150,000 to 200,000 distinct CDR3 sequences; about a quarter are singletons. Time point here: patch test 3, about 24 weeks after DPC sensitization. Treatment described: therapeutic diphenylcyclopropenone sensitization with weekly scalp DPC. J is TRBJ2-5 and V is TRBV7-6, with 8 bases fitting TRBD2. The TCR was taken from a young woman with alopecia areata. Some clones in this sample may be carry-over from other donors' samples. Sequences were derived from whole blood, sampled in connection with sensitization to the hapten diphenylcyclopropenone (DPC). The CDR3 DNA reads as TGTGCCAGCAGCTTGAGCCAGCGGGAGAGCGAGACCCAGTACTTC. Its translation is CASSLSQRESETQYF.